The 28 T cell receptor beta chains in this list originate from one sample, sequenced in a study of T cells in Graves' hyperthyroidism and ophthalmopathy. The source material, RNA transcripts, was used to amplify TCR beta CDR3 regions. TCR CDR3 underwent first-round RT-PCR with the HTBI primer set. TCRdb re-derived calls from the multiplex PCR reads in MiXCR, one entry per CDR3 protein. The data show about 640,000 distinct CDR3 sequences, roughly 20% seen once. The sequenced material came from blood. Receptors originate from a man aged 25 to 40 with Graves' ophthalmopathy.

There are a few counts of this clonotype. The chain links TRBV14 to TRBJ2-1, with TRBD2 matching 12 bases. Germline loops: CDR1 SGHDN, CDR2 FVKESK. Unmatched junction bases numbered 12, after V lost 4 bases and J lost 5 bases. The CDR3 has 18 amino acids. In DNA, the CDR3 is TGTGCCAGCAGCCTTCGTACCCTGACTAGCGGGAGAAACAATGAGCAGTTCTTC. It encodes CASSLRTLTSGRNNEQFF.

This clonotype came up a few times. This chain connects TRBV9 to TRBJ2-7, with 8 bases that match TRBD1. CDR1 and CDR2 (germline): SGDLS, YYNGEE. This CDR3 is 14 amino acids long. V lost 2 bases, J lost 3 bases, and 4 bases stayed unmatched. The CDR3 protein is CASSVSGTGYEQYF. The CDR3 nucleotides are TGTGCCAGCAGCGTCTCCGGGACAGGCTACGAGCAGTACTTC.

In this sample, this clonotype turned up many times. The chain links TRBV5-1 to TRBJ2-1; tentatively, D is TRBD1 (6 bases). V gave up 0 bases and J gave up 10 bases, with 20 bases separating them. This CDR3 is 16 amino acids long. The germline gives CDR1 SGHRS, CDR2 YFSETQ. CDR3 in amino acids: CASSLASGASFREQFF. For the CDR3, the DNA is TGCGCCAGCAGCTTGGCCTCAGGGGCATCTTTCCGGGAGCAGTTCTTC.

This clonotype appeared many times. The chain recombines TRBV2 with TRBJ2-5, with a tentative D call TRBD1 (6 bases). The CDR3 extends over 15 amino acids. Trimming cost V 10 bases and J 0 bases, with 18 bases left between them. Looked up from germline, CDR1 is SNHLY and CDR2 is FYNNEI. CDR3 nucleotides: TGTGCCAACTCCATCCGGGACATCCACCAAGAGACCCAGTACTTC. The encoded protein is CANSIRDIHQETQYF.

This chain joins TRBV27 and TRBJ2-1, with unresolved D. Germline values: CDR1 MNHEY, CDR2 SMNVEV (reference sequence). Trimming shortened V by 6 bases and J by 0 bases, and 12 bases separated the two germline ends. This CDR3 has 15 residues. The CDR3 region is CASSRSWSSYNEQFF. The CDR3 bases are TGTGCCAGCAGCAGGAGCTGGAGCTCCTACAATGAGCAGTTCTTC.

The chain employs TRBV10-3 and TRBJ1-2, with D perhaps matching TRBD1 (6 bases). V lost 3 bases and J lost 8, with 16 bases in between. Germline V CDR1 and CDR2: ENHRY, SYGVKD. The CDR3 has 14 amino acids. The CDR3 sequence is CAISEGEQGRGYTF. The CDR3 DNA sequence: TGTGCCATCAGTGAAGGGGAACAGGGACGGGGCTACACCTTC.

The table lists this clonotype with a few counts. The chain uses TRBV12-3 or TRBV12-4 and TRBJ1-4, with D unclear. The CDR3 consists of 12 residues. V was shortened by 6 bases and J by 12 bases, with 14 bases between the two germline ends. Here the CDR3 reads CASRSNLGELFF. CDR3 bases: TGTGCCAGCAGGTCCAACCTGGGAGAACTGTTTTTT.

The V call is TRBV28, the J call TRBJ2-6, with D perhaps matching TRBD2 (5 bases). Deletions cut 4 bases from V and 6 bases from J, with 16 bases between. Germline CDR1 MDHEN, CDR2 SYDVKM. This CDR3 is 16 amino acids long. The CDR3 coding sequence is TGTGCCAGCAGTTGGCTGGGAATGGGAGCGGCCAACGTCCTGACTTTC. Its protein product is CASSWLGMGAANVLTF.

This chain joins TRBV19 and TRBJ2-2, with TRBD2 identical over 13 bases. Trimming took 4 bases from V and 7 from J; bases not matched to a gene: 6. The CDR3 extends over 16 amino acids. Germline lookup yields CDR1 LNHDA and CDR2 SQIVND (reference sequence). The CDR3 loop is CASSKGTSGIGGELFF. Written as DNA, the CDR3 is TGTGCCAGTAGTAAAGGGACTAGCGGGATCGGCGGGGAGCTGTTTTTT.

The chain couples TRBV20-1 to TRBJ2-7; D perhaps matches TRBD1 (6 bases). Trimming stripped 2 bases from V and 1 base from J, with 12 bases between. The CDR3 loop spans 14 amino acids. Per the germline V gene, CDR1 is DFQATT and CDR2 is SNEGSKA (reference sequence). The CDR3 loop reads CSARPKTGSYEQYF. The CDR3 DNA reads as TGCAGTGCTAGACCCAAGACAGGTTCCTACGAGCAGTACTTC.

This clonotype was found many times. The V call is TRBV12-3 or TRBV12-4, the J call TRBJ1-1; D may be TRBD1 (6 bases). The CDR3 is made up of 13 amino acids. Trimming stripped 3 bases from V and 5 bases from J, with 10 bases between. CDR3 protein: CASSFQGRTEAFF. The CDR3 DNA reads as TGTGCCAGCAGTTTCCAGGGGCGAACTGAAGCTTTCTTT.

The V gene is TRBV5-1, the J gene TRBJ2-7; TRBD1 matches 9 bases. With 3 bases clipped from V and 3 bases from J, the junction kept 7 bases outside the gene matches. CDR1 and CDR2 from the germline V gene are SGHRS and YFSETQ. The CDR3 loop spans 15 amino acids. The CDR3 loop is CASSWTGTGIYEQYF. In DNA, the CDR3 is TGCGCCAGCAGCTGGACCGGGACAGGGATCTACGAGCAGTACTTC. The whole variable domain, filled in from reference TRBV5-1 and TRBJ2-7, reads KAGVTQTPRYLIKTRGQQVTLSCSPISGHRSVSWYQQTPGQGLQFLFEYFSETQRNKGNFPGRFSGRQFSNSRSEMNVSTLELGDSALYLCASSWTGTGIYEQYFGPGTRLTVT.

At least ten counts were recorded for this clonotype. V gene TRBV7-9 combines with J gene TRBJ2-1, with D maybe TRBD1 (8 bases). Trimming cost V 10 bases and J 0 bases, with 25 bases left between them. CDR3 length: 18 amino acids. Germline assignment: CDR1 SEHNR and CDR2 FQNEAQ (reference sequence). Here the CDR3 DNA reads TGTGCCACCGCGACAGGGGAGGGTAGCGGTAGCTCCTACAATGAGCAGTTCTTC. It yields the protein CATATGEGSGSSYNEQFF.

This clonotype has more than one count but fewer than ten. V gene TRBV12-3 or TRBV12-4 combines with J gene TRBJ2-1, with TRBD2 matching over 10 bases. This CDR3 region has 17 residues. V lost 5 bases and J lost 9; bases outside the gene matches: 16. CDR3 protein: CASSAPGLAISHGEQFF. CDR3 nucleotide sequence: TGTGCCAGCAGTGCGCCGGGACTAGCGATAAGCCATGGTGAGCAGTTCTTC.

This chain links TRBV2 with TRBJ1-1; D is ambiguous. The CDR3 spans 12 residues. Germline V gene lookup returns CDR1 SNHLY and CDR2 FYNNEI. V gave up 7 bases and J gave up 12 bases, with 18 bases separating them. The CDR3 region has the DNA TGTGCCAGCAATCGGGGAGGGTTCCGGACTTTCTTT. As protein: CASNRGGFRTFF.

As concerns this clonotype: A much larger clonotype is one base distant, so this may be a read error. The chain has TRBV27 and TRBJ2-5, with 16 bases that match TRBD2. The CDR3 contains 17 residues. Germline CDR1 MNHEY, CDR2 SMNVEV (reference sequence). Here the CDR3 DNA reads TGTACCAGCAGTATCGGGACTAGCGGGAGGGCCCTTGTGACCCAGTACTTC. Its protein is CTSSIGTSGRALVTQYF.

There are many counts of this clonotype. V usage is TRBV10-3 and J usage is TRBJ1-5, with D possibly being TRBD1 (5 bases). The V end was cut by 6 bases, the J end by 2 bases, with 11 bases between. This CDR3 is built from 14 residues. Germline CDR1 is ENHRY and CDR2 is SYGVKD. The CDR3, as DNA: TGTGCCATCAGGAACGGGACGGGCAATCAGCCCCAGCATTTT. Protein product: CAIRNGTGNQPQHF.

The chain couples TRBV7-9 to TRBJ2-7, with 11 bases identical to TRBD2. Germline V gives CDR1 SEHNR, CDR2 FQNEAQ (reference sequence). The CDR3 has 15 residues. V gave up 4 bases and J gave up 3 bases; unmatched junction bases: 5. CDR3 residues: CASSSLSGRVYEQYF. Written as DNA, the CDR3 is TGTGCCAGCAGCTCCCTTAGCGGGAGGGTCTACGAGCAGTACTTC.

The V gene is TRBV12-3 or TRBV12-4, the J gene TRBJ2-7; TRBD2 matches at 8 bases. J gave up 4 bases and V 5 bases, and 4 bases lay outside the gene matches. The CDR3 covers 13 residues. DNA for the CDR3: TGTGCCAGCAGTACACGGGAGGGTTACGAGCAGTACTTC. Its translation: CASSTREGYEQYF.

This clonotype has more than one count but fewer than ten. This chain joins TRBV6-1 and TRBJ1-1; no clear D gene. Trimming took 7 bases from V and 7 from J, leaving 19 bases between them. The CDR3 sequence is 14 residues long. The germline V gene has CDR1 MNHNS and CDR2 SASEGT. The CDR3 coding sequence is TGTGCCAGCACCGTTCGGACCCAAAATGATGAAGCTTTCTTT. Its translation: CASTVRTQNDEAFF.

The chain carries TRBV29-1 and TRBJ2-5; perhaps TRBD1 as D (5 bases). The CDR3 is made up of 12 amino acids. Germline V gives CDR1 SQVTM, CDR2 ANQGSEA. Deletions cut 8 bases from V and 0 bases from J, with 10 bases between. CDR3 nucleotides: TGCAGCACGACGGACAACCAAGAGACCCAGTACTTC. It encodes CSTTDNQETQYF.

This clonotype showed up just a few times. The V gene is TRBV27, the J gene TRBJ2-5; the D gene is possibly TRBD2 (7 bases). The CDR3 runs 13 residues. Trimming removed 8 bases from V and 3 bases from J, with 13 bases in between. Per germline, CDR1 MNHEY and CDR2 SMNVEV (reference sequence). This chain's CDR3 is CASGRGRKETQYF. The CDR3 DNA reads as TGTGCCAGCGGGAGGGGGAGAAAAGAGACCCAGTACTTC.

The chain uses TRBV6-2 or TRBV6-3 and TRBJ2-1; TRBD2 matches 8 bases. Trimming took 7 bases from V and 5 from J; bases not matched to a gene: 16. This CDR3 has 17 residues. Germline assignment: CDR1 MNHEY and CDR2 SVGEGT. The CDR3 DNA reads TGTGCCAGCAACCCAACAATACGCGGTAGCGGGAACAATGAGCAGTTCTTC. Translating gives CASNPTIRGSGNNEQFF.

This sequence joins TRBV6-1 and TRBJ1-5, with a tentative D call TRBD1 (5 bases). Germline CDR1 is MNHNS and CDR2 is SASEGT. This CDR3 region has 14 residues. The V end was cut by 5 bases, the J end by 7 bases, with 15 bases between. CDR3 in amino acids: CASSSGDLRQPQHF. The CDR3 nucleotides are TGTGCCAGCAGTTCTGGGGACCTGAGGCAGCCCCAGCATTTT.

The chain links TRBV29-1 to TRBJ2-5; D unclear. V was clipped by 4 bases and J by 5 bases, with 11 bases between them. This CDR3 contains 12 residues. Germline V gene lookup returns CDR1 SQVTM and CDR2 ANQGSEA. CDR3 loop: CSVGKGTETQYF. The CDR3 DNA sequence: TGCAGCGTTGGTAAGGGAACGGAGACCCAGTACTTC. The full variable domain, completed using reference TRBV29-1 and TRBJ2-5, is SAVISQKPSRDICQRGTSLTIQCQVDSQVTMMFWYRQQPGQSLTLIATANQGSEATYESGFVIDKFPISRPNLTFSTLTVSNMSPEDSSIYLCSVGKGTETQYFGPGTRLLVL.

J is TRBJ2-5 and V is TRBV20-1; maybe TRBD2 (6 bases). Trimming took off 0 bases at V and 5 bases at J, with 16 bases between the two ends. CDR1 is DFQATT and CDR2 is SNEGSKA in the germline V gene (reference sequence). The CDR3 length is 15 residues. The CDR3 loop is CSARDPGRVWETQYF. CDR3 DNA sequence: TGCAGTGCTAGAGACCCCGGGAGAGTGTGGGAGACCCAGTACTTC.

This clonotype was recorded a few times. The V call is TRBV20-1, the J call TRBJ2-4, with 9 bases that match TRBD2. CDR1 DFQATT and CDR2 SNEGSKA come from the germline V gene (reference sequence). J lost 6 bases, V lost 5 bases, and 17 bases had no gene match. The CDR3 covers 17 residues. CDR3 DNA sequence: TGCAGTGCTCCCGTCGGTAGTAGCGGGAGTGGGAGAAACATTCAGTACTTC. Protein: CSAPVGSSGSGRNIQYF.

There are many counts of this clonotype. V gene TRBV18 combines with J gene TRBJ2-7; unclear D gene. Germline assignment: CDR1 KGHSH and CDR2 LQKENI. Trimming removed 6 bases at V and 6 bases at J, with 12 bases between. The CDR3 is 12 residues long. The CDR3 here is CASSPITGEQYF. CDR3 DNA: TGTGCCAGCTCCCCAATCACGGGCGAGCAGTACTTC.